Detailed here is one T cell receptor (beta chain). Its specificity is not known. These data originate in a study of cytomegalovirus exposure and HLA in healthy donors. Study results and caveats: Sequence variants that were highly shared formed a cluster that was likely a sequencing artifact.

The V gene's germline CDR1 is KGHSH and CDR2 LQKENI. The ends lost 6 bases at V and 10 bases at J; junction bases unmatched: 10. This CDR3 region has 15 residues. 60 Vbeta and 13 Jbeta primers were used in PCR. Libraries were prepared by immunoSEQ multiplex PCR; TCRdb keeps only in-frame clonotypes and omits some of them. Seen here are about 140,000 clones, about three quarters observed once, and the top ten hold around 1.3%. This chain connects TRBV18 to TRBJ2-1; TRBD2 matches at 12 bases. Sequencing was done on a sample of PBMCs. This TCR was sampled from a male donor in good health and CMV-seropositive. The CDR3 protein is CASSRGLAGNPEQFF. The DNA for the CDR3 is TGTGCCAGCTCCCGTGGACTAGCGGGAAATCCCGAGCAGTTCTTC.